The present TCR beta chain was sequenced within a study of blood T cells in healthy people across ages. Overall study findings and caveats: Bulk PBMC profiling left naive and antigen-experienced comparisons inconclusive. Getting older went along with TCR beta diversity per million T cells dropping roughly linearly.

Germline V lookup: CDR1 SGHRS, CDR2 YFSETQ. This CDR3 is built from 14 residues. For this clonotype: As yet, its antigen is unknown.

A second PCR of roughly 6 to 12 cycles used a sample-barcoded 5' primer and a J-beta primer mix. TCRdb analysed the 5' RACE reads with MiXCR anew, one entry per CDR3 protein. This sample has over a million distinct CDR3 sequences; approximately 43% occur once, and the top ten carry around 4%. Caucasian, healthy and from Russia, the donors were aged between about 6 and 90. This chain joins TRBV5-1 and TRBJ2-5; no clear D. The DNA end favors TRBJ2-4, so the J call may be wrong. The sample taken for sequencing was blood. The clonotype comes from a woman aged 18-29 years in good health. The chain's CDR3 is CASSSAGLGNIQYF. The DNA for the CDR3 is TGCGCCAGCAGCTCCGCTGGGCTCGGAAACATTCAGTACTTC.